A selection of T cell receptor beta chains follows, all from one sample in a study of cytomegalovirus exposure and HLA in healthy donors. Method: immunoSEQ multiplex PCR; TCRdb's copy keeps in-frame clones and lacks some. The profile covers roughly 66,000 clones, with just over 75% appearing a single time and around 6% taken by the ten largest. Sequenced material: PBMCs. The source is a man aged 50-59 years in good health and CMV-seronegative. The CDR3 runs from the conserved cysteine through the conserved F or W. The D gene is left open where the match is weak. Rows give clone size only sometimes, using once, few, many, or a class for an expanded clone.

-	TRBV27	TRBJ1-2	once	CASSLYSGVNYGYTF	TGTGCCAGCAGTTTATATTCGGGAGTCAACTATGGCTACACCTTC
TRBD1	TRBV7-2	TRBJ1-3	-	CASSLTGDGNTIYF	TGTGCCAGCAGCCTTACAGGGGATGGAAACACCATATATTTT
TRBD1	TRBV19	TRBJ1-1	few	CASSTGQANTEAFF	TGTGCCAGTAGTACGGGACAGGCGAACACTGAAGCTTTCTTT
-	TRBV28	TRBJ2-1	-	CASSFRRSSFSYNEQFF	TGTGCCAGCAGTTTCCGCAGATCTAGTTTCTCCTACAATGAGCAGTTCTTC
TRBD1	TRBV4-1	TRBJ2-7	-	CASSQDRGSPYEQYF	TGCGCCAGCAGCCAGGACAGGGGTTCACCCTACGAGCAGTACTTC
TRBD2	TRBV6-6	TRBJ2-7	-	CASSYSRGYEQYF	TGTGCCAGCAGTTACTCGCGGGGGTACGAGCAGTACTTC
-	TRBV29-1	TRBJ2-3	-	CSVELGTSVDTQYF	TGCAGCGTTGAACTTGGGACTTCGGTAGATACGCAGTATTTT
TRBD1	TRBV19	TRBJ1-1	-	CASSRQGADEAFF	TGTGCCAGTAGTAGACAGGGAGCGGATGAAGCTTTCTTT
-	TRBV7-2	TRBJ2-5	-	CASSLGVGGQRETQYF	TGTGCCAGCAGCTTAGGGGTCGGGGGGCAACGAGAGACCCAGTACTTC
TRBD2	TRBV28	TRBJ2-7	-	CASSYVIAGAGTYEQYF	TGTGCCAGCAGTTACGTGATAGCGGGAGCGGGGACCTACGAGCAGTACTTC
-	TRBV7-2	TRBJ1-3	-	CASSPIGQSSGNTIYF	TGTGCCAGCAGCCCAATAGGACAGTCCTCTGGAAACACCATATATTTT
TRBD1	TRBV5-6	TRBJ2-7	-	CASSLTGQGIYYEQYF	TGTGCCAGCAGCTTGACCGGACAGGGGATCTACTACGAGCAGTACTTC
-	TRBV6-1	TRBJ1-1	-	CASNTGSAPEAFF	TGTGCCAGCAACACAGGCAGTGCCCCAGAAGCTTTCTTT
-	TRBV7-9	TRBJ2-5	-	CASSLLGGLQETQYF	TGTGCCAGCAGCCTCCTGGGAGGATTACAAGAGACCCAGTACTTC
TRBD1	TRBV7-2	TRBJ2-7	-	CASSLVKGQGGGEQYF	TGTGCCAGCAGCTTAGTTAAGGGACAGGGAGGAGGCGAGCAGTACTTC
TRBD1	TRBV19	TRBJ1-5	-	CASRITGGGNQPQHF	TGTGCCAGTAGGATAACAGGGGGCGGGAATCAGCCCCAGCATTTT
-	TRBV6-1	TRBJ2-1	-	CASSLGGLYNEQFF	TGTGCCAGCAGCCTTGGCGGGCTCTACAATGAGCAGTTCTTC
-	TRBV11-2	TRBJ1-1	-	CASSLLGTPVAEAFF	TGTGCCAGCAGCTTATTGGGCACCCCGGTCGCTGAAGCTTTCTTT
-	TRBV5-1	TRBJ1-2	-	CASSLAANYGYTF	TGCGCCAGCAGCTTGGCCGCTAACTATGGCTACACCTTC
-	TRBV6-6	TRBJ2-3	-	CASTPRGDTQYF	TGTGCCAGCACCCCCCGGGGAGATACGCAGTATTTT
TRBD1	TRBV6-5	TRBJ1-2	-	CASSYRQGYGYTF	TGTGCCAGCAGTTACCGACAGGGCTATGGCTACACCTTC
-	TRBV2	TRBJ1-1	-	CASSETGLGTEAFF	TGTGCCAGCAGCGAAACAGGGCTCGGCACTGAAGCTTTCTTT
TRBD1	TRBV5-1	TRBJ2-7	-	CASSLGTDSYEQYF	TGCGCCAGCAGCTTAGGGACAGACTCCTACGAGCAGTACTTC
-	TRBV5-1	TRBJ1-1	-	CASSLAQIGTEAFF	TGCGCCAGCAGCTTGGCCCAAATCGGCACTGAAGCTTTCTTT
-	TRBV7-9	TRBJ1-6	-	CASSLDTWNSPLHF	TGTGCCAGCAGCTTGGACACCTGGAATTCACCCCTCCACTTT
-	TRBV7-9	TRBJ1-1	-	CASSSIHLNTEAFF	TGTGCCAGCAGCTCAATTCATCTGAACACTGAAGCTTTCTTT